This paragraph reports one T cell receptor (beta chain). Its antigen is as yet unknown. This sample was taken from a study of T cells expressing NK-cell markers. Whole-study results and caveats: The leading position in the CD3+CD56-NKG2C+ fraction of a few donors also went to these clonotypes.

Germline CDR1 and CDR2: SGHDN and FVKESK. CDR3 length: 16 residues. TCRdb reprocessed the 5' RACE reads, with one entry per CDR3 protein and no DNA. The sample's table shows about 430,000 distinct CDR3 sequences. Material for sequencing was blood T cells: a sorted CD56 or NKG2C T cell subset, CD4+ or CD8+ T cells, or bulk PBMC T cells (not recorded which). J is TRBJ1-1 and V is TRBV14; TCRdb picks TRBD1, but there is no DNA to check that call. This sequence originates from a woman aged 45-65 years in good health. The CDR3 spells CASSQAGGTMNTEAFF.